This T cell receptor (beta chain) stems from a study of T cells in Graves' hyperthyroidism and ophthalmopathy. Whole-study context: Before treatment of any kind, peripheral blood was taken at initial diagnosis.

Amplification yielded TCR beta CDR3 regions, with RNA transcripts as the source. The study used the HTBI primer set for a first-round RT-PCR of the TCR CDR3. One entry per CDR3 protein, called by TCRdb with MiXCR from the multiplex PCR reads. The sample has a few hundred thousand distinct CDR3 sequences; 15% to 17% are singletons. Exclusions: uncontrolled infection, other autoimmune disease, pregnancy, lactation. Looked up from germline, CDR1 is DFQATT and CDR2 is SNEGSKA (reference sequence). CDR3 size: 12 residues. Losses at the gene ends were 7 bases for V and 4 bases for J; bases not matched to a gene: 7.

The origin of this receptor is a young woman with Graves' hyperthyroidism. Sequencing input: blood. The chain employs TRBV20-1 and TRBJ2-7, with TRBD1 matching over 7 bases. CDR3 region: CSVRQGFYEQYF. CDR3 DNA sequence: TGCAGTGTCAGACAGGGTTTTTACGAGCAGTACTTC.